Listed here are 13 T cell receptor beta chains from one sample, sequenced in a study of beta chain features in type 1 diabetes. Expressed TCRB transcripts were sequenced, since all the RNA that had been isolated was reverse transcribed. TCRdb's copy holds only in-frame clones and misses some; the assay was immunoSEQ multiplex PCR. Of some 100,000 clones listed, about 40% were seen once; the top ten hold about 0.063%. What was sequenced was stem cell memory CD4+ T cells from blood. The receptors here all came from a woman aged 18-29 years in good health.

This clone was observed a handful of times. The chain combines TRBV6-5 with TRBJ1-5; D remains ambiguous. V was shortened by 0 bases and J by 7 bases, with 7 bases between the two germline ends. CDR3 length: 13 residues. The germline V gene has CDR1 MNHEY and CDR2 SVGAGI. The CDR3 loop reads CASSYSKRQPQHF. The CDR3 coding sequence is TGTGCCAGCAGTTACTCGAAGAGGCAGCCCCAGCATTTT.

The V call is TRBV7-2, the J call TRBJ1-1, with 8 bases identical to TRBD1. With V trimmed by 5 bases and J by 2 bases, 7 bases remained unmatched. Germline V CDR1 and CDR2: SGHTA, FQGNSA. The CDR3 is 15 residues long. CDR3 coding DNA: TGTGCCAGCAGCCCCCGGACAGGGACCAACACTGAAGCTTTCTTT. Its translation is CASSPRTGTNTEAFF.

This rearrangement joins TRBV27 to TRBJ1-2; D is perhaps TRBD1 (5 bases). From germline, CDR1 is MNHEY and CDR2 SMNVEV (reference sequence). This CDR3 spans 12 amino acids. V was shortened by 6 bases and J by 5 bases, with 10 bases between the two germline ends. The CDR3 loop is CASSQTGYGYTF. For the CDR3, the DNA is TGTGCCAGCAGCCAAACAGGTTATGGCTACACCTTC.

This chain connects TRBV28 to TRBJ2-5; 9 positions match TRBD1. CDR1 and CDR2 from the germline V gene are MDHEN and SYDVKM. V shed 3 bases, J shed 4 bases, and the junction held 6 bases outside the gene matches. CDR3 size: 15 residues. As DNA, the CDR3 is TGTGCCAGCAGTTTCGGCGGGACAGGGCGAGAGACCCAGTACTTC. Amino acids: CASSFGGTGRETQYF.

This clone has just one count. This rearrangement joins TRBV23-1 to TRBJ1-5, with a tentative D call TRBD1 (5 bases). TRBV23-1 is noted as an ORF with a role that remains uncertain. Trimming pared 9 bases from V and 0 bases from J, leaving 27 bases between. CDR3 size: 19 residues. The CDR3 DNA reads TGCGCCAGTCTCGCGAAGGACAATCCCCTTCAACATAGCAATCAGCCCCAGCATTTT. It translates to CASLAKDNPLQHSNQPQHF.

V usage is TRBV9 and J usage is TRBJ1-2, with D tentatively TRBD1 (6 bases). The CDR3 has 14 amino acids. Per the germline V gene, CDR1 is SGDLS and CDR2 is YYNGEE. V was clipped by 1 base and J by 8 bases, with 15 bases between them. This chain's CDR3 is CASSVKQVGTGYTF. The CDR3 bases are TGTGCCAGCAGCGTAAAGCAGGTCGGGACAGGCTACACCTTC.

The rearrangement links TRBV6-7 to TRBJ1-2; D is possibly TRBD1 (5 bases). TRBV6-7 is flagged as an ORF with uncertain function. V was trimmed by 7 bases and J by 2 bases, leaving 11 bases between them. The CDR3 sequence is 13 residues long. The CDR3 nucleotides are TGTGCCAGCATCAGGGTATCCAACTATGGCTACACCTTC. Protein: CASIRVSNYGYTF.

The rearrangement joins TRBV28 to TRBJ1-2; D unclear. Trimming took off 6 bases at V and 0 bases at J, with 5 bases between the two ends. The CDR3 totals 12 residues. Germline V CDR1 and CDR2: MDHEN, SYDVKM. CDR3 DNA: TGTGCCAGCAGCCTAGCTAACTATGGCTACACCTTC. Protein product: CASSLANYGYTF.

The chain carries TRBV5-1 and TRBJ2-2, with D possibly being TRBD1 (6 bases). The CDR3 has 16 amino acids. From germline, CDR1 is SGHRS and CDR2 YFSETQ. V was trimmed by 6 bases and J by 5 bases, leaving 20 bases between them. CDR3 nucleotide sequence: TGCGCCAGCAAAGGACAGCCAGACTCACTAACCGGGGAGCTGTTTTTT. Protein: CASKGQPDSLTGELFF.

The sample holds a few counts of this clone. This chain uses TRBV7-2 with TRBJ2-1; 11 bases are shared with TRBD2. Germline CDR1 SGHTA, CDR2 FQGNSA. CDR3 size: 15 residues. V lost 5 bases and J lost 4; bases outside the gene matches: 4. CDR3 in amino acids: CASSRSGRGYNEQFF. In DNA, the CDR3 is TGTGCCAGCAGCCGTAGCGGGAGGGGATACAATGAGCAGTTCTTC. The whole variable domain, remainder taken from reference TRBV7-2 and TRBJ2-1, is GAGVSQSPSNKVTEKGKDVELRCDPISGHTALYWYRQSLGQGLEFLIYFQGNSAPDKSGLPSDRFSAERTGGSVSTLTIQRTQQEDSAVYLCASSRSGRGYNEQFFGPGTRLTVL.

The chain joins TRBV19 to TRBJ2-1, with 14 bases lining up with TRBD2. From germline, CDR1 is LNHDA and CDR2 SQIVND (reference sequence). The CDR3 is 16 amino acids. V dropped 6 bases and J dropped 9; count of bases not matched to a gene: 10. The CDR3: CASRPRLAGGPGEQFF. CDR3 bases: TGTGCCAGTAGACCTCGACTAGCGGGAGGGCCCGGTGAGCAGTTCTTC.

This chain links TRBV2 with TRBJ2-7; 13 bases match TRBD2. Unmatched junction bases numbered 3, after V lost 6 bases and J lost 1 base. Germline CDR1 and CDR2: SNHLY and FYNNEI. This CDR3 spans 15 amino acids. CDR3: CASSPGLAGSYEQYF. DNA for the CDR3: TGTGCCAGCAGCCCGGGACTAGCGGGGTCCTACGAGCAGTACTTC.

The chain joins TRBV7-8 to TRBJ1-5; tentative D call: TRBD1 (6 bases). Germline CDR1 SGHVS, CDR2 FQNEAQ. V lost 3 bases to trimming and J lost 6 bases, with 12 bases between them. This CDR3 is built from 14 residues. This CDR3 reads CASSFNREGQPQHF. The CDR3 region has the DNA TGTGCCAGCAGCTTCAACAGGGAAGGTCAGCCCCAGCATTTT. Full variable domain (missing parts from reference TRBV7-8 and TRBJ1-5): GAGVSQSPRYKVAKRGQDVALRCDPISGHVSLFWYQQALGQGPEFLTYFQNEAQLDKSGLPSDRFFAERPEGSVSTLKIQRTQQEDSAVYLCASSFNREGQPQHFGDGTRLSIL.